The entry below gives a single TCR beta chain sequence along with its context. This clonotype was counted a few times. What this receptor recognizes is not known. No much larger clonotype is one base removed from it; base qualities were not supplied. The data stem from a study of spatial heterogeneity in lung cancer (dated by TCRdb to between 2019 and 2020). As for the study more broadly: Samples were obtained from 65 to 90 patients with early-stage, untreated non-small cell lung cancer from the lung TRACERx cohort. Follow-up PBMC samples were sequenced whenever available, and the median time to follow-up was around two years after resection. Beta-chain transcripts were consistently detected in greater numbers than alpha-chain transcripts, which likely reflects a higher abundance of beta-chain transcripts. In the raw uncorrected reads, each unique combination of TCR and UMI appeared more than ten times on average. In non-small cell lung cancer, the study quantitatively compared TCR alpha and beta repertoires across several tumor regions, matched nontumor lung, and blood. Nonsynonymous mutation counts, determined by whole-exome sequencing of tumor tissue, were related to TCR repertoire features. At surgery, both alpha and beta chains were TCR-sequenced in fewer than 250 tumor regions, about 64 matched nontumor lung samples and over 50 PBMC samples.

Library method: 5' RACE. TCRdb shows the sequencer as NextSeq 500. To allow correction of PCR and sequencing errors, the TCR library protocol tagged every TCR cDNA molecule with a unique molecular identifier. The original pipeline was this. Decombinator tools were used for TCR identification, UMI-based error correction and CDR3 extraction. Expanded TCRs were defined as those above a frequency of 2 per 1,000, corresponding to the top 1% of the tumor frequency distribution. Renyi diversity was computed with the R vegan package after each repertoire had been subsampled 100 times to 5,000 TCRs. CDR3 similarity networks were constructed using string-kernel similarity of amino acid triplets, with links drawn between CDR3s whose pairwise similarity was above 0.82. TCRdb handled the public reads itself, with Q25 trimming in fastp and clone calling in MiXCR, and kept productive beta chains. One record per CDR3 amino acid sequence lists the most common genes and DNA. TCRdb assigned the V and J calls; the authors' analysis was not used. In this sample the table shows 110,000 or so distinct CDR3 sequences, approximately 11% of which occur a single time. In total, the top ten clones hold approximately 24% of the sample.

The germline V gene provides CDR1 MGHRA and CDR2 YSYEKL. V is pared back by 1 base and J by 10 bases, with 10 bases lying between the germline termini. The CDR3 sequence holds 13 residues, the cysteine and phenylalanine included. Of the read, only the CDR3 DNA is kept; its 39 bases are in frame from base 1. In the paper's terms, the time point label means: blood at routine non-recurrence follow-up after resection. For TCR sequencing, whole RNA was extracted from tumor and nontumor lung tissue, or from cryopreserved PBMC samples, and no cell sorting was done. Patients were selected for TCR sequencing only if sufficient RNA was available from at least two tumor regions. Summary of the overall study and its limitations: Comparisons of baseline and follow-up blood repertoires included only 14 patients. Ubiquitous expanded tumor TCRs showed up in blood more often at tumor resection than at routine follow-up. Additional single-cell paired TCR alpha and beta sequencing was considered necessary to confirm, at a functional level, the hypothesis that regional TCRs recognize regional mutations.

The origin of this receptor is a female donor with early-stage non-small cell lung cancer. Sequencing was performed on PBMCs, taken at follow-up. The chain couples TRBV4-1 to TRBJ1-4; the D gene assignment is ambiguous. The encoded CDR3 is CASSQVAGGKLFF. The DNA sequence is TGCGCCAGCAGCCAAGTGGCTGGTGGAAAACTGTTTTTT.